This entry lists 30 T cell receptor beta chains sequenced from one sample in a study of Ad26.COV2.S vaccination and SARS-CoV-2 variants. The treatment is: around 19 received Ad26.COV2.S at low or high dose, single or two shots; 5 received placebo; per-sample allocation not given. Specimen acquisition occurred on day 63 following the initial vaccine or placebo injection. Assay: immunoSEQ multiplex PCR; the TCRdb copy retains only in-frame clones and omits some. The sample yields 450,000 to 550,000 clones, 89% seen once. Sequencing was performed on peripheral blood, taken in a trial of Ad26.COV2.S vaccine versus placebo. These TCRs come from a person aged 18 to 65 who received the Ad26.COV2.S COVID-19 vaccine or a placebo.

This rearrangement joins TRBV9 to TRBJ2-2; 7 bases line up with TRBD2. CDR3 size: 17 residues. The J segment lost 7 bases and the V segment lost 3 bases, leaving 15 bases of the junction unmatched. Germline V CDR1 and CDR2: SGDLS, YYNGEE. CDR3 nucleotide sequence: TGTGCCAGCAGCGCGCCCACGGGGGGTCCCATTAGCGGGGAGCTGTTTTTT. Its protein product is CASSAPTGGPISGELFF.

This clone was found once. V gene TRBV12-3 or TRBV12-4 combines with J gene TRBJ2-1; D possibly corresponds to TRBD1 (6 bases). V was clipped by 10 bases and J by 9 bases, with 16 bases between them. There are 12 residues in the CDR3. The CDR3 loop reads CATGQGIGEQFF. The CDR3 region has the DNA TGTGCCACGGGACAAGGCATAGGTGAGCAGTTCTTC.

This chain joins TRBV19 and TRBJ2-1; TRBD2 is a possible D gene (6 bases). V dropped 5 bases and J dropped 12 bases, with 14 bases sitting between them. The CDR3 totals 12 residues. Germline-derived CDR1 and CDR2 are LNHDA and SQIVND (reference sequence). In DNA form, the CDR3 reads TGTGCCAGTAGTGTGGCGGGATACGGGCAGTTCTTC. Translation gives CASSVAGYGQFF.

The chain couples TRBV12-3 or TRBV12-4 to TRBJ2-4; TRBD2 is a possible D gene (6 bases). V shed 0 bases and J shed 6 bases, with 6 bases lying between them. This CDR3 spans 13 amino acids. The CDR3, as DNA: TGTGCCAGCAGTTTAGCCGGGGGAAACATTCAGTACTTC. It translates to CASSLAGGNIQYF.

The gene calls are TRBV24-1 and TRBJ1-1, with 8 bases that match TRBD1. CDR1 and CDR2 (germline): KGHDR, SFDVKD. The CDR3 totals 13 residues. The junction had 1 base not matched to a gene; V was cut back by 2 bases and J by 6 bases. The DNA of the CDR3 is TGTGCCACCAGTGATTGGGACAGGTCTGAAGCTTTCTTT. Protein product: CATSDWDRSEAFF.

The V and J genes are TRBV12-3 or TRBV12-4 and TRBJ2-7; D gene uncertain. The CDR3 has 13 amino acids. The germline V and J ends were trimmed by 6 bases and 2 bases, with 11 bases remaining between them. The CDR3 sequence is CASRRGGTYEQYF. The CDR3 nucleotides are TGTGCCAGCAGGAGAGGTGGGACCTACGAGCAGTACTTC.

The chain combines TRBV5-4 with TRBJ1-6, with D perhaps TRBD1 (5 bases). This CDR3 comprises 16 residues. V lost 3 bases and J 7 bases, leaving 17 bases between the germline ends. Germline loops: CDR1 SGHNT, CDR2 YYREEE (reference sequence). The CDR3 spells CASSSSPGRENSPLHF. The DNA of the CDR3 is TGTGCCAGCAGCTCGTCCCCAGGGAGGGAGAATTCACCCCTCCACTTT.

The genes are TRBV5-1 and TRBJ2-1, with 7 bases that match TRBD2. CDR1 SGHRS and CDR2 YFSETQ come from the germline V gene. V gave up 4 bases and J gave up 2 bases; unmatched junction bases: 6. This CDR3 is 15 amino acids long. The CDR3 bases are TGCGCCAGCAGCCGGGGGGATTGGGCCTACAATGAGCAGTTCTTC. Protein sequence: CASSRGDWAYNEQFF.

The CDR3 sequence: CASASPPTFPNQPQHF. In nucleotides, the CDR3 is TGTGCCAGCGCCAGCCCCCCGACATTCCCCAATCAGCCCCAGCATTTT. The chain uses TRBV14 and TRBJ1-5; D not resolved. The germline V gene encodes CDR1 SGHDN and CDR2 FVKESK. The V end lost 8 bases, the J end lost 3 bases, and 20 bases lay between the germline ends. This CDR3 is 16 amino acids long.

This chain connects TRBV7-2 to TRBJ2-5; D is possibly TRBD1 (5 bases). The CDR3 is 12 amino acids. V lost 1 base and J 8 bases, leaving 8 bases between the germline ends. In germline, CDR1 is SGHTA, CDR2 FQGNSA. The CDR3 loop reads CASSLGGLTQYF. The CDR3 nucleotides are TGTGCCAGCAGCTTAGGGGGCCTCACCCAGTACTTC.

This clone has just one count. This chain connects TRBV27 to TRBJ1-4; D gene unclear. Trimming cost V 10 bases and J 6 bases, with 0 bases left between them. The CDR3 is 8 amino acids. CDR1 and CDR2 (germline): MNHEY, SMNVEV (reference sequence). The DNA of the CDR3 is TGTGCCAATGAAAAACTGTTTTTT. Protein: CANEKLFF. Full variable domain (remainder filled in from reference TRBV27 and TRBJ1-4): EAQVTQNPRYLITVTGKKLTVTCSQNMNHEYMSWYRQDPGLGLRQIYYSMNVEVTDKGDVPEGYKVSRKEKRNFPLILESPSPNQTSLYFCANEKLFFGSGTQLSVL.

The chain is built from TRBV4-2 and TRBJ2-3; maybe TRBD2 (6 bases). V lost 1 base, J lost 0 bases, and 11 bases lay in between. This CDR3 is built from 16 residues. The V gene's germline CDR1 is LGHNA and CDR2 YNFKEQ. The CDR3 sequence: CASSQAGLASTDTQYF. The CDR3 DNA reads TGTGCCAGCAGCCAAGCGGGTCTAGCGAGCACAGATACGCAGTATTTT.

The chain uses TRBV5-1 and TRBJ2-2; either TRBD1 or TRBD2 may fit D (5 bases each). Germline V gene sequence: CDR1 SGHRS, CDR2 YFSETQ. CDR3 size: 16 residues. V was cut by 2 bases and J by 0 bases, with 11 bases left in between. The DNA of the CDR3 is TGCGCCAGCAGCTTTCCAGGGACGCCGAACACCGGGGAGCTGTTTTTT. Protein: CASSFPGTPNTGELFF.

The rearrangement joins TRBV2 to TRBJ1-2; D might be TRBD1 (5 bases). The CDR3 runs 11 residues. The V and J ends lost 7 bases and 6 bases respectively, with 9 bases between them. Germline V gene data show CDR1 as SNHLY and CDR2 as FYNNEI. Written as DNA, the CDR3 is TGTGCCAGCACCAGGGCCCATGGCTACACCTTC. Translated, it gives CASTRAHGYTF.

The chain has TRBV7-9 and TRBJ1-6, with D perhaps TRBD1 (5 bases). This CDR3 comprises 15 residues. From germline, CDR1 is SEHNR and CDR2 FQNEAQ (reference sequence). V was clipped by 1 base and J by 10 bases, with 14 bases between them. CDR3 in amino acids: CASSLEAGWDSPLHF. CDR3 in DNA: TGTGCCAGCAGCTTAGAGGCAGGGTGGGACTCACCCCTCCACTTT.

The chain links TRBV6-7 to TRBJ2-7, with 7 nucleotides matching TRBD1. TRBV6-7 is designated an ORF whose function remains uncertain. The J segment lost 0 bases and the V segment lost 6 bases, leaving 11 bases of the junction unmatched. The CDR3 is 16 residues long. CDR3 protein: CASSRTGPCSSYEQYF. The CDR3 coding sequence is TGTGCCAGCAGCCGGACAGGCCCCTGTAGCTCCTACGAGCAGTACTTC.

The gene calls are TRBV28 and TRBJ1-5; D call uncertain. Germline CDR1 reads MDHEN; CDR2 reads SYDVKM. The CDR3 is 18 residues long. V was clipped by 7 bases and J by 3 bases, with 25 bases between them. The CDR3, as DNA: TGTGCCAGCATCACCGCCCACTACTCGGAGGGAAACAATCAGCCCCAGCATTTT. It codes for CASITAHYSEGNNQPQHF.

The chain has TRBV7-9 and TRBJ2-5, with 12 bases matching TRBD2. The V gene end was trimmed by 5 bases and the J gene end by 1 base; junction bases not matched to a gene: 8. The CDR3 length is 17 residues. Germline CDR1 SEHNR, CDR2 FQNEAQ (reference sequence). CDR3 sequence (DNA): TGTGCCAGCAGCCGGACTAGCGGGGCCCTCGGCCAAGAGACCCAGTACTTC. This codes for CASSRTSGALGQETQYF.

The chain uses TRBV11-3 and TRBJ2-3, with 9 bases fitting TRBD2. CDR3 size: 16 residues. Germline trimming cut 2 bases from V and 2 bases from J; bases unmatched to any gene: 5. CDR1 and CDR2 (germline): SGHNT, YENEEA. The CDR3 DNA sequence: TGTGCCAGCAGCTTATCCGGACTAGCGACCACAGATACGCAGTATTTT. Translation gives CASSLSGLATTDTQYF.

This clone has a single count. The chain carries TRBV7-9 and TRBJ1-1; 8 bases match TRBD1. The CDR3 is 15 amino acids. V lost 5 bases and J lost 5; bases outside the gene matches: 10. Germline loops: CDR1 SEHNR, CDR2 FQNEAQ (reference sequence). CDR3 in amino acids: CASSHPGQGKTEAFF. Written as DNA, the CDR3 is TGTGCCAGCAGCCACCCCGGACAGGGAAAAACTGAAGCTTTCTTT.

CDR3 in DNA: TGTGCCAGCAGTTACTTAGGGGGGCAACGCACCGGGGAGCTGTTTTTT. Its protein product is CASSYLGGQRTGELFF. This chain links TRBV6-2 or TRBV6-3 with TRBJ2-2; D is tentatively TRBD1 or TRBD2 (6 bases each). This CDR3 region has 16 residues. Germline lookup yields CDR1 MNHEY and CDR2 SVGEGT. V shed 1 base and J shed 4 bases, with 13 bases lying between them.

This chain links TRBV2 with TRBJ1-4; D is ambiguous. Trimming pared 6 bases from V and 5 bases from J, leaving 4 bases between. Germline V gives CDR1 SNHLY, CDR2 FYNNEI. The CDR3 has 11 amino acids. CDR3 bases: TGTGCCAGCAGGGGGAATGAAAAACTGTTTTTT. It encodes CASRGNEKLFF.

About this clone: Different DNA sequences within this sample yield the same CDR3. The chain employs TRBV6-5 and TRBJ1-1, with D uncertain. Germline CDR1 MNHEY, CDR2 SVGAGI. CDR3 length: 12 residues. V lost 2 bases, J lost 1 base, and 2 bases lay in between. The CDR3 DNA reads as TGTGCCAGCAGTTACAGGAACACTGAAGCTTTCTTT. Its translation: CASSYRNTEAFF.

This chain's CDR3 is CASSPQKKGHYNQPQHF. Here the CDR3 DNA reads TGTGCCAGCTCACCACAGAAAAAGGGACACTACAATCAGCCCCAGCATTTT. V and J are TRBV18 and TRBJ1-5, with TRBD1 as a possible D gene (6 bases). This CDR3 is 17 amino acids long. V lost 1 base and J lost 3, with 16 bases in between. Germline V gene lookup returns CDR1 KGHSH and CDR2 LQKENI.

The chain combines TRBV10-3 with TRBJ1-5; a weak D match, TRBD1 (5 bases). V lost 3 bases, J lost 6 bases, and 9 bases lay in between. This CDR3 spans 13 amino acids. Germline V gives CDR1 ENHRY, CDR2 SYGVKD. Here the CDR3 DNA reads TGTGCCATCAGTGACCAGGGTATTCAGCCCCAGCATTTT. Translating it yields CAISDQGIQPQHF.

This chain connects TRBV11-3 to TRBJ1-1; TRBD1 is a possible D gene (5 bases). Per the germline V gene, CDR1 is SGHNT and CDR2 is YENEEA. Trimming took off 4 bases at V and 4 bases at J, with 13 bases between the two ends. The CDR3 sequence is 14 residues long. The CDR3 loop reads CASSSREAGTEAFF. DNA for the CDR3: TGTGCCAGCAGCTCCAGGGAAGCGGGCACTGAAGCTTTCTTT.

V usage is TRBV5-4 and J usage is TRBJ1-2, with D possibly TRBD1 on 5 matching bases. The CDR3 sequence is 12 residues long. Per the germline V gene, CDR1 is SGHNT and CDR2 is YYREEE (reference sequence). V lost 6 bases to trimming and J lost 4 bases, with 10 bases between them. In DNA, the CDR3 is TGTGCCAGCAACCAGGGAGGCTATGGCTACACCTTC. Its protein product is CASNQGGYGYTF.

The J gene is TRBJ1-6, the V gene TRBV4-3; D remains unclear. The V and J ends lost 1 base and 10 bases respectively, with 14 bases between them. Germline V gene data show CDR1 as LGHNA and CDR2 as YSLEER. This CDR3 region has 15 residues. This CDR3 is CASSQARGLGSPLHF. The CDR3 bases are TGCGCCAGCAGCCAAGCCCGGGGTTTGGGGTCACCCCTCCACTTT.

The chain links TRBV18 to TRBJ1-5; 8 bases fit TRBD1. The CDR3 consists of 15 residues. Unmatched junction bases numbered 4, after V lost 1 base and J lost 5 bases. Germline loops: CDR1 KGHSH, CDR2 LQKENI. The CDR3 sequence is CASSPLQGDDQPQHF. CDR3 bases: TGTGCCAGCTCACCACTACAGGGGGACGATCAGCCCCAGCATTTT.

The rearrangement joins TRBV14 to TRBJ1-2; 8 bases line up with TRBD1. The length of the CDR3 is 14 residues. Losses at the gene ends were 5 bases for V and 6 bases for J; bases not matched to a gene: 8. Germline CDR1 is SGHDN and CDR2 is FVKESK. CDR3 loop: CASSYGQGRDGYTF. CDR3 sequence (DNA): TGTGCCAGCAGCTACGGACAGGGTAGAGATGGCTACACCTTC.